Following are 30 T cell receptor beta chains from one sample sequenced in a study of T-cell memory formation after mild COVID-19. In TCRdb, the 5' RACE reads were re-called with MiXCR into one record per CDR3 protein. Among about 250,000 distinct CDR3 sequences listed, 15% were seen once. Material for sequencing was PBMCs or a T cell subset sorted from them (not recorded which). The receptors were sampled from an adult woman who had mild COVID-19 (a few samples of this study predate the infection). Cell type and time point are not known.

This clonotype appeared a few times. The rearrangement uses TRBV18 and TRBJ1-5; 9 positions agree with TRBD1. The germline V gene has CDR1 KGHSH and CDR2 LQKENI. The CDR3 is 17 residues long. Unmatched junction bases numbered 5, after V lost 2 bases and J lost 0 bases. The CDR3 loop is CASSPANRGPSNQPQHF. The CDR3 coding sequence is TGTGCCAGCTCACCAGCGAACAGGGGGCCTAGCAATCAGCCCCAGCATTTT.

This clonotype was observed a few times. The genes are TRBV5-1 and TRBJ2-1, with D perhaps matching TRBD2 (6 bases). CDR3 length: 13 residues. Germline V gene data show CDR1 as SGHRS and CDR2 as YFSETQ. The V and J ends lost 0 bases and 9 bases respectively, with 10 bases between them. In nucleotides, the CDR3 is TGCGCCAGCAGCTTGGCCGACGGGGGTGAGCAGTTCTTC. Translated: CASSLADGGEQFF.

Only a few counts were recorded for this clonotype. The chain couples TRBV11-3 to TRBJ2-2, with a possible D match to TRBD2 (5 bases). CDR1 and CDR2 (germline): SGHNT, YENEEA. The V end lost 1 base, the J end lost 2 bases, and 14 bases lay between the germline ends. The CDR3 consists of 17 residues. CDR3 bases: TGTGCCAGCAGCTTAGGTGTCGGGGTATCAAACACCGGGGAGCTGTTTTTT. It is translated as CASSLGVGVSNTGELFF.

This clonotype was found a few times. CDR3 sequence reads: CASRKTSGTYEQYF. CDR3 nucleotides: TGTGCCAGCAGGAAGACTAGCGGGACCTACGAGCAGTACTTC. This rearrangement joins TRBV6-2 or TRBV6-3 to TRBJ2-7; 11 bases line up with TRBD2. V shed 6 bases, J shed 2 bases, and the junction held 3 bases outside the gene matches. Germline V gives CDR1 MNHEY, CDR2 SVGEGT. The CDR3 extends over 14 amino acids.

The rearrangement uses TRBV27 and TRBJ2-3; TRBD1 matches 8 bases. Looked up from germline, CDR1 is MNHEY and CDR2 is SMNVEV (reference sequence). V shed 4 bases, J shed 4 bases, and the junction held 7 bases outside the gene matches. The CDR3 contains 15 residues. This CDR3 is CASSYDRGKSDTQYF. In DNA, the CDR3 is TGTGCCAGCAGTTATGACAGGGGAAAATCAGATACGCAGTATTTT.

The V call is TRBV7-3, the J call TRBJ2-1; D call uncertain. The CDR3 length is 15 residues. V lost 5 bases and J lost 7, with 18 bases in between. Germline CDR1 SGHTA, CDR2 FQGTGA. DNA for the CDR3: TGTGCCAGCAGCCCCCGACCTACGCTCGCGAATGAGCAGTTCTTC. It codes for CASSPRPTLANEQFF.

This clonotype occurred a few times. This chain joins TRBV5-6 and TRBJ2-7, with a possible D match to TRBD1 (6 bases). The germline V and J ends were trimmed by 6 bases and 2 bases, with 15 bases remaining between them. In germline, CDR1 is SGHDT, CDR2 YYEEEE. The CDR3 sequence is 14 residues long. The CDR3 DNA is TGTGCCAGCACCTACTTTGACAGGACCTACGAGCAGTACTTC. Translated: CASTYFDRTYEQYF.

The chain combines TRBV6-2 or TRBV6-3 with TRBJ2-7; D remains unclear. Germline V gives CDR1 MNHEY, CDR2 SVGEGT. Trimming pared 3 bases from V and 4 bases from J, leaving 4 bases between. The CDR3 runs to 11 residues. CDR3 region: CASSYRYEQYF. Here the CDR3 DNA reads TGTGCCAGCAGTTATCGTTACGAGCAGTACTTC.

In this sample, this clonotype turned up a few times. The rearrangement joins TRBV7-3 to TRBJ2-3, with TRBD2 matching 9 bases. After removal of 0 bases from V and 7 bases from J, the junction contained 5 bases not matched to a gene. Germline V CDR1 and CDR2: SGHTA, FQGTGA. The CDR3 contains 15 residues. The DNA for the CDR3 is TGTGCCAGCAGCTTAACGGCGGGGGGGCAATATACGCAGTATTTT. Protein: CASSLTAGGQYTQYF.

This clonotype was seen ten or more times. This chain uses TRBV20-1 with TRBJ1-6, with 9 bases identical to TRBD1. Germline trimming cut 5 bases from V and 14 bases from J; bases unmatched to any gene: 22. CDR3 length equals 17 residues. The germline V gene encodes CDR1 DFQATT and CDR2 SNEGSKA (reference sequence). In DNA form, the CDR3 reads TGCAGTGCTCGAACTTCCCGGGACAGGGCCTCGAATCGGGCCCTCCACTTT. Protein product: CSARTSRDRASNRALHF.

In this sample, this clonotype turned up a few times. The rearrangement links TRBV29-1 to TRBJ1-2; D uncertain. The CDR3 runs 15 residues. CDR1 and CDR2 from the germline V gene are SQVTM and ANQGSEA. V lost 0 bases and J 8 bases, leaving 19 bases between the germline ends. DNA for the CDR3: TGCAGCGTTGAAGACCCCTCAGGCGGCTCTGGAGGCTACACCTTC. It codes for CSVEDPSGGSGGYTF.

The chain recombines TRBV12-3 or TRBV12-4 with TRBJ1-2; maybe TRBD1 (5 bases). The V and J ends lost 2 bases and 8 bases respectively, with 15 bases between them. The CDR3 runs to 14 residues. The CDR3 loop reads CASSLQGGDRGYTF. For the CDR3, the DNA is TGTGCCAGCAGTTTACAGGGAGGGGATAGGGGCTACACCTTC.

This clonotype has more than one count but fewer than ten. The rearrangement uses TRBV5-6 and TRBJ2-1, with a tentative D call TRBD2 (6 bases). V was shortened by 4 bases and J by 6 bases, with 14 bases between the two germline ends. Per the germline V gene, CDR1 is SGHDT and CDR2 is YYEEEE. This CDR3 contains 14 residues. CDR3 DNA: TGTGCCAGCAGCGAGGAGGGGCTGGGCAATGAGCAGTTCTTC. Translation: CASSEEGLGNEQFF.

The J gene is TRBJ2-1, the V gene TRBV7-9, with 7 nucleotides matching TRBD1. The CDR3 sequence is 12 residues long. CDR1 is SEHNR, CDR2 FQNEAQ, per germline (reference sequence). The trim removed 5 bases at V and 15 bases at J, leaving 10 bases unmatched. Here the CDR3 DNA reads TGTGCCAGCAGCCCCCGACAGGGATCAGGGTTCTTC. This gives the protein CASSPRQGSGFF.

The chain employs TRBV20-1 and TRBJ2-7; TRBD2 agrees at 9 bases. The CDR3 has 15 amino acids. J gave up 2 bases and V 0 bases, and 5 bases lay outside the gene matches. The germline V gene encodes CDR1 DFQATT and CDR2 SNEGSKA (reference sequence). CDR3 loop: CSARDGQRGAYEQYF. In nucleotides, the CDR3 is TGCAGTGCTAGAGATGGCCAGCGGGGGGCCTACGAGCAGTACTTC.

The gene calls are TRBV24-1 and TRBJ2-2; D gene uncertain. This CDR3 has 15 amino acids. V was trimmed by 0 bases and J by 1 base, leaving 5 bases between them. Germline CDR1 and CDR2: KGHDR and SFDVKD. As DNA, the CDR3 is TGTGCCACCAGTGATTTGCCCGTGAACACCGGGGAGCTGTTTTTT. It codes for CATSDLPVNTGELFF.

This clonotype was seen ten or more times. CDR3 region: CAWRPPLAGGPTDTQYF. In DNA form, the CDR3 reads TGTGCCTGGAGACCGCCTCTAGCGGGGGGCCCCACAGATACGCAGTATTTT. This chain joins TRBV30 and TRBJ2-3; 11 positions agree with TRBD2. Germline CDR1 and CDR2: GTSNPN and SVGIG (reference sequence). CDR3 length: 17 amino acids. V lost 3 bases, J lost 2 bases, and 10 bases stayed unmatched. Drawing the rest from reference TRBV30 and TRBJ2-3, the complete variable domain is SQTIHQWPATLVQPVGSPLSLECTVEGTSNPNLYWYRQAAGRGLQLLFYSVGIGQISSEVPQNLSASRPQDRQFILSSKKLLLSDSGFYLCAWRPPLAGGPTDTQYFGPGTRLTVL.

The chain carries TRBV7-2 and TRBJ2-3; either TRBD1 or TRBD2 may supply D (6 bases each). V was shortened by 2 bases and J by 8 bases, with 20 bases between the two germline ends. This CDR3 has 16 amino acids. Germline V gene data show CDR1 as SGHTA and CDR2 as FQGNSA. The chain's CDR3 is CASSLQGWAGQITQYF. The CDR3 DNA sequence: TGTGCCAGCAGCTTACAGGGGTGGGCGGGGCAGATTACGCAGTATTTT.

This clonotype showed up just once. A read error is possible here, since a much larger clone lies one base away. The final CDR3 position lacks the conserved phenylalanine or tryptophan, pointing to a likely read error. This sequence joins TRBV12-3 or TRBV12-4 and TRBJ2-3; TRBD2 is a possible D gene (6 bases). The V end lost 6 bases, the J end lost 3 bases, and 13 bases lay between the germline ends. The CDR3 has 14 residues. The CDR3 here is CASSPAAGTDTQYC. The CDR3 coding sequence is TGTGCCAGCAGCCCGGCGGCGGGGACAGATACGCAGTATTGT.

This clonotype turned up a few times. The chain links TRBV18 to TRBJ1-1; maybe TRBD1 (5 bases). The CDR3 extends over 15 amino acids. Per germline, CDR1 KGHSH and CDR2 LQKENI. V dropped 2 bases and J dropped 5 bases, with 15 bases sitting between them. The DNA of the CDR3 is TGTGCCAGCTCACCAAGCGCGACGGCAGGGACTGAAGCTTTCTTT. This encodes CASSPSATAGTEAFF.

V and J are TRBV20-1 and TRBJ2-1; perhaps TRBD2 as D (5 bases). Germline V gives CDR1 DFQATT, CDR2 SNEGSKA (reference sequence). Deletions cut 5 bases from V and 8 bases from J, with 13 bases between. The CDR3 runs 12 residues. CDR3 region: CSASGFGDEQFF. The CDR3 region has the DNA TGCAGTGCTTCGGGGTTCGGCGATGAGCAGTTCTTC.

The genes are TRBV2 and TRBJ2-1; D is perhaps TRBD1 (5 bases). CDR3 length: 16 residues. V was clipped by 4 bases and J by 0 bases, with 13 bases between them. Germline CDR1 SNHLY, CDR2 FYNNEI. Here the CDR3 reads CASSGQGQSSYNEQFF. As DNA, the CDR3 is TGTGCCAGCAGTGGCCAGGGCCAGAGCTCCTACAATGAGCAGTTCTTC. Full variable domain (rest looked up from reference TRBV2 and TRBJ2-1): EPEVTQTPSHQVTQMGQEVILRCVPISNHLYFYWYRQILGQKVEFLVSFYNNEISEKSEIFDDQFSVERPDGSNFTLKIRSTKLEDSAMYFCASSGQGQSSYNEQFFGPGTRLTVL.

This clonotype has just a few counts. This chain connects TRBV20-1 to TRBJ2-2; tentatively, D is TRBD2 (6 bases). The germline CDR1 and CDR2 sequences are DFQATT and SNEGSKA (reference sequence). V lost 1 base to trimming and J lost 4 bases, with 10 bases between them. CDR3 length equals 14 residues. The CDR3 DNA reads TGCAGTGCTAGAGTGGGGGGAGCCACCGGGGAGCTGTTTTTT. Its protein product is CSARVGGATGELFF.

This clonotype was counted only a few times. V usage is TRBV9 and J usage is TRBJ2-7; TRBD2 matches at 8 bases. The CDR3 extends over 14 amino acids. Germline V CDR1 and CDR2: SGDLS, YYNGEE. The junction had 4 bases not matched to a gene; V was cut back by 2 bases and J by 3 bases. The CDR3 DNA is TGTGCCAGCAGCGTTGACAGCGGGAGCTACGAGCAGTACTTC. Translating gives CASSVDSGSYEQYF.

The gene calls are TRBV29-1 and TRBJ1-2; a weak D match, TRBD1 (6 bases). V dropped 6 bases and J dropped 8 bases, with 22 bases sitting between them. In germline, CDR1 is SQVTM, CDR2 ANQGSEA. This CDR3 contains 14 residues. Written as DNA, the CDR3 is TGCAGCGTCCGACCACAGACGGACAGTGAAGGCTACACCTTC. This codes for CSVRPQTDSEGYTF. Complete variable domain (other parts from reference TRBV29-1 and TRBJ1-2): SAVISQKPSRDICQRGTSLTIQCQVDSQVTMMFWYRQQPGQSLTLIATANQGSEATYESGFVIDKFPISRPNLTFSTLTVSNMSPEDSSIYLCSVRPQTDSEGYTFGSGTRLTVV.

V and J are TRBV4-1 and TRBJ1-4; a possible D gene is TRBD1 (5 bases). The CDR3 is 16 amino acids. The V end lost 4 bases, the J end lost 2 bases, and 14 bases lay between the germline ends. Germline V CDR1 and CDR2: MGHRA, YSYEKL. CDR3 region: CASSRAAQGTNEKLFF. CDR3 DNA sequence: TGCGCCAGCAGCCGGGCGGCCCAGGGTACTAATGAAAAACTGTTTTTT.

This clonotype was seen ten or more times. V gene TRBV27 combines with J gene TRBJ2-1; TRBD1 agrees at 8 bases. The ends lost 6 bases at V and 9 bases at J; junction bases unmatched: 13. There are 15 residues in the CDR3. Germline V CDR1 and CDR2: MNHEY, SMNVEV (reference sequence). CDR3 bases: TGTGCCAGCAGGAGACAGGGGCTAGCAGGTGGTGAGCAGTTCTTC. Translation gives CASRRQGLAGGEQFF.

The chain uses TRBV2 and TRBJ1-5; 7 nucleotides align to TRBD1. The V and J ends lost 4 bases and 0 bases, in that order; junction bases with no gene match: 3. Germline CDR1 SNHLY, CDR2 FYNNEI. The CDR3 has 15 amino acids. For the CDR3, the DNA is TGTGCCAGCAGTGGGCAGGGGGGTAGCAATCAGCCCCAGCATTTT. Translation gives CASSGQGGSNQPQHF.

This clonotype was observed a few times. The CDR3 region is CASSYRDRGRNEQFF. The DNA of the CDR3 is TGTGCCAGCAGTTACCGGGACAGGGGGCGAAATGAGCAGTTCTTC. This rearrangement joins TRBV6-2 or TRBV6-3 to TRBJ2-1, with 12 bases that match TRBD1. This CDR3 region has 15 residues. Germline V lookup: CDR1 MNHEY, CDR2 SVGEGT. The junction had 3 bases not matched to a gene; V was cut back by 2 bases and J by 7 bases.

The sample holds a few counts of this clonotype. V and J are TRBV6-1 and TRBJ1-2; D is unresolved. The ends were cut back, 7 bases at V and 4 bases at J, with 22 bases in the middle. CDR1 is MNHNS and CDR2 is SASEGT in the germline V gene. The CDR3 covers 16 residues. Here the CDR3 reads CASTRTATLPVYGYTF. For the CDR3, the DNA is TGTGCCAGCACCAGGACGGCGACTCTACCCGTCTATGGCTACACCTTC.